This T cell receptor beta chain was captured in a study of blood T cell repertoires in COVID-19. Overall study context: There were acute and convalescent COVID-19 samples, and they came from the United States, Italy and Spain. T cells, B-cell-depleted T cells, or PBMCs supplied cDNA or gDNA.

The CDR3 runs 16 residues. V was pared by 4 bases and J by 6 bases, with 8 bases of the junction left unmatched. CDR1 and CDR2 (germline): KGHDR, SFDVKD. As handled by the study authors: Estimation of nucleated cell counts relied on the amplification of reference gene primers. Here immunoSEQ multiplex PCR was the method, and the copy in TCRdb shows in-frame clones only, minus some. V and J calls and clone size are as listed in that table; D and trimming were resolved from the DNA. The sample contains 180,000 or so clones, under 85% of which appear only once. This sequence was found in a woman older than 75 with acute or convalescent COVID-19. The sequenced sample consisted of peripheral blood. This chain links TRBV24-1 with TRBJ1-6, with 7 bases matching TRBD1. CDR3 residues: CATSDLQGTANSPLHF. The DNA of the CDR3 is TGTGCCACCAGTGACCTCCAGGGGACAGCTAATTCACCCCTCCACTTT.